This TCR beta chain was captured by sequencing in a study of control samples from healthy donors and cancer patients. Produced via immunoSEQ multiplex PCR; TCRdb's table is partial and in-frame only. The sample includes 75,000 to 100,000 clones, about 85% seen only once; the top ten take roughly 1.2%. This CDR3 contains 13 residues. Germline lookup yields CDR1 MDHEN and CDR2 SYDVKM. Trimming removed 7 bases at V and 7 bases at J, with 16 bases between. The TCR comes from a woman aged 45-60 years in good health. The J gene is TRBJ1-2, the V gene TRBV28, with D hard to call. Sequencing was performed on blood. The CDR3 DNA follows: TGTGCCAGCACCCCTGGAGTCCTCCCTGGCTACACCTTC. This gives the protein CASTPGVLPGYTF.